This TCR beta chain was retrieved from a study of OX40 agonist ivuxolimab in advanced cancers. Findings and limits, study-wide: Expanded clones were, on average, more numerous among CD8+ T cells than CD4+. Compared with others, partial responders at 0.1-3.0 mg/kg displayed clonal expansion among the lowest. The authors also found low normalized T-cell clonal expansion in some nonresponders.

Sampling of blood occurred at baseline, cycle 4 day 1, and cycle 7 day 1. Generated by immunoSEQ multiplex PCR, the TCRdb table keeps only in-frame clones and is missing some. Of under 90,000 clones listed, 89% are singletons. CDR3 length equals 15 residues. Germline-derived CDR1 and CDR2 are GTSNPN and SVGIG (reference sequence). V was shortened by 2 bases and J by 3 bases, with 15 bases between the two germline ends. To note about this clone: No antigen is known for it.

This material consisted of CD4+ or CD8+ T cells sorted from blood, taken in a trial of the OX40 agonist ivuxolimab. The chain recombines TRBV30 with TRBJ2-3; perhaps TRBD1 as D (6 bases). The receptor comes from an adult with an advanced solid tumor such as melanoma, head and neck, liver or kidney cancer. This chain's CDR3 is CAWSRYRERTDTQYF. CDR3 bases: TGTGCCTGGAGTCGCTACAGGGAGAGGACAGATACGCAGTATTTT.